This is a list of T cell receptor beta chains from one sample in a study of monozygotic twins with inflammatory bowel disease. TCRdb reprocessed the 5' RACE reads and keeps a single row for each CDR3 protein, giving no DNA. There are roughly 150,000 distinct CDR3 sequences in the sample, with 0.95% to 1.5% held by the top ten. The source material was blood. The receptors were sampled from a human donor with ulcerative colitis or Crohn's disease, or a healthy co-twin of an affected twin (not recorded which). Both conserved end residues are part of each CDR3.

v_call	j_call	cdr3_aa
TRBV5-1	TRBJ2-1	CASRTGGYNEQFF
TRBV24-1	TRBJ2-1	CATSDQPYRESNEQFF
TRBV30	TRBJ1-1	CAWGEWDTEAFF
TRBV3-1	TRBJ1-4	CASSQDRWRGNEKLFF
TRBV3-1	TRBJ1-6	CASSQFRQGGSPLHF
TRBV7-3	TRBJ2-1	CASSDPGQSYNEQFF
TRBV2	TRBJ2-7	CASRVGGTAYEQYF
TRBV6-1	TRBJ2-7	CASFGTGTSYEQYF
TRBV5-1	TRBJ2-4	CASSSDVGQGDIQYF
TRBV20-1	TRBJ2-7	CSALWTSGTYEQYF